This TCR beta chain appears in the sequencing data of a study of T cell repertoires in cytomegalovirus infection. In its sample, this clonotype is medium-sized. TCRdb independently ran MiXCR on the reads; one entry per CDR3 protein. Of some 200,000 distinct CDR3 sequences listed, about 21% are singletons. Germline CDR1 and CDR2: SEHNR and FQNEAQ (reference sequence). V was trimmed by 2 bases and J by 2 bases, leaving 6 bases between them. The CDR3 has 13 residues. The sample comprised PBMCs. J is TRBJ1-1 and V is TRBV7-9, with D unresolved. This TCR came from a human donor in good health (CMV status not recorded). Some clones in this sample may be carry-over from other donors' samples. CDR3 sequence (DNA): TGTGCCAGCAGCTTAAGAGAAAACACTGAAGCTTTCTTT. Translation: CASSLRENTEAFF.